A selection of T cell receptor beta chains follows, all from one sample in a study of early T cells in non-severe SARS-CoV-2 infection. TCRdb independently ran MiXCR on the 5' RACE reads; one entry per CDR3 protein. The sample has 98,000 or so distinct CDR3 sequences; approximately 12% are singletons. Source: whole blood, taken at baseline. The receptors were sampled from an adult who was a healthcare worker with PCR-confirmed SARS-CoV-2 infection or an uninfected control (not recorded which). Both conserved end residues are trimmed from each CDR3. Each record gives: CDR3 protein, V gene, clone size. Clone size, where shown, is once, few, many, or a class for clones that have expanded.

ASSYSAAPNTEAF	TRBV6-5	few
ASSYPDTDTQY	TRBV7-8	few
ASSLGTSGFNEQF	TRBV11-1	.
ASSPSPGLVSQETQY	TRBV5-4	.
ASSLGTVTEAF	TRBV5-6	.
ASSPQLGRYEQY	TRBV3-1	few
SVTQGLSGEQY	TRBV29-1	.
SVYRDLNTEAF	TRBV29-1	once
ASSQQRGNEQF	TRBV27	.
ASSFSPFNEQF	TRBV5-4	few
ASRARGVQETQY	TRBV2	.
ASTRTGAHNEQF	TRBV12-3/TRBV12-4	many
SASRWEGREQY	TRBV20-1	many
SAAGQGVNTEAF	TRBV20-1	.
ASSLSGVAEKLF	TRBV12-3/TRBV12-4	.
ASSQSEGENIQY	TRBV3-1	.
ASSDSGANVLT	TRBV13	.
SAISGTGYGYT	TRBV20-1	.
SANPGVLNQPQH	TRBV20-1	.
ASSYSSRNTEAF	TRBV6-5	few
ASSSGTSGDTQY	TRBV7-3	many
ASSPTVRRTEAF	TRBV2	.
ASSFAGSTEAF	TRBV7-3	many
ASSLPAGNTGELF	TRBV5-4	.
ASSYGLTGPYEQY	TRBV6-5	few
ASSATGYEQY	TRBV11-3	few
ASSLAIGQDTEAF	TRBV28	many
ASSYAGGMYNEQF	TRBV5-1	.
ASSLIGDSYNEQF	TRBV7-3	many
ASTVSGGRRDGYT	TRBV12-3/TRBV12-4	few
ASSPPGQGARETQY	TRBV12-3/TRBV12-4	few
ASRSGRTYEQY	TRBV6-5	few
ASSIRDHGYT	TRBV19	few
ASSVYSPSEAF	TRBV10-2	.
ASSTDSDTGELF	TRBV19	few
ASSSIVGGSNQPQH	TRBV6-5	.
ATSDTRVPRNEQF	TRBV24-1	few
ASSQGAGGETQY	TRBV4-1	few
ASSLGDRVNSPLH	TRBV6-5	.
ATSDLRALGSYNEQF	TRBV24-1	.
ASSRDRANTEAF	TRBV28	.
ASSVGPDSIEQY	TRBV9	medium-sized
ASSIDWTSTRADTQY	TRBV19	.
ASSQERTGAVSGANVLT	TRBV3-1	many
ATNPLGSGATDTQY	TRBV28	many
ASSLGTASYNEQF	TRBV5-1	.
ASSSKGQLIGETQY	TRBV9	few
ASSADPRGLDNIQY	TRBV9	.
ASSFPEAEGTDTQY	TRBV6-7	many
ASSQVGLSSNEQF	TRBV3-1	few
ASSLGGIRSGNTIY	TRBV5-4	.
SAAETSRGETQY	TRBV20-1	.
AISRDRVKLADTQY	TRBV10-3	few